Shown below are 20 T cell receptor beta chains from a single sample sequenced in a study of beta chain features in type 1 diabetes. Isolated RNA was reverse transcribed in full, so expressed TCRB transcripts were sequenced. Some clones are missing from TCRdb's copy, which holds only in-frame ones; the method was immunoSEQ multiplex PCR. Of around 250,000 clones listed, approximately 15% are singletons. Their antigens remain unidentified. Whole-study results and caveats: TCRB CDR3 length was moderately but significantly reduced in all four CD4+ subsets of Type 1 diabetes patients.

Sequenced: naive CD4+ T cells from blood. The source of these receptors is a man in his thirties or forties with type 1 diabetes.

The rearrangement joins TRBV6-1 to TRBJ2-1, with TRBD2 matching over 10 bases. The CDR3 extends over 14 amino acids. CDR1 MNHNS and CDR2 SASEGT come from the germline V gene. J gave up 8 bases and V 6 bases, and 7 bases lay outside the gene matches. CDR3 nucleotides: TGTGCCAGCAGCGCGATAGCGGGGGGCCATGAGCAGTTCTTC. Protein product: CASSAIAGGHEQFF.

This clone has just a few counts. The chain has TRBV5-5 and TRBJ2-5; D possibly corresponds to TRBD2 (6 bases). From germline, CDR1 is SGHKS and CDR2 YYEKEE (reference sequence). Trimming shortened V by 4 bases and J by 1 base, and 11 bases separated the two germline ends. The CDR3 spans 14 residues. DNA for the CDR3: TGTGCCAGCAGCCGAGGGGACTTCCAAGAGACCCAGTACTTC. This gives the protein CASSRGDFQETQYF.

This chain links TRBV5-1 with TRBJ2-2, with 9 bases matching TRBD2. CDR3 length: 17 residues. V was pared by 0 bases and J by 4 bases, with 7 bases of the junction left unmatched. Germline CDR1 is SGHRS and CDR2 is YFSETQ. The CDR3 sequence: CASSLDRAGGTTGELFF. Here the CDR3 DNA reads TGCGCCAGCAGCTTGGATCGAGCGGGGGGCACCACCGGGGAGCTGTTTTTT.

V gene TRBV9 combines with J gene TRBJ2-1, with 12 bases that match TRBD2. Looked up from germline, CDR1 is SGDLS and CDR2 is YYNGEE. V trimming: 0 bases; J trimming: 7 bases; junction bases outside the gene matches: 2. The CDR3 sequence is 15 residues long. The CDR3 sequence: CASSVVGTSGNEQFF. The CDR3 DNA follows: TGTGCCAGCAGCGTAGTAGGGACTAGCGGGAATGAGCAGTTCTTC.

In its sample, this clone was seen a few times. V gene TRBV29-1 combines with J gene TRBJ1-1, with 8 positions matching TRBD1. This CDR3 contains 13 residues. The junction had 9 bases not matched to a gene; V was cut back by 7 bases and J by 5 bases. Germline CDR1 is SQVTM and CDR2 is ANQGSEA. As DNA, the CDR3 is TGCAGCGCGACGACAGGGGTTCGGACTGAAGCTTTCTTT. It translates to CSATTGVRTEAFF. Full variable domain (rest looked up from reference TRBV29-1 and TRBJ1-1): SAVISQKPSRDICQRGTSLTIQCQVDSQVTMMFWYRQQPGQSLTLIATANQGSEATYESGFVIDKFPISRPNLTFSTLTVSNMSPEDSSIYLCSATTGVRTEAFFGQGTRLTVV.

V usage is TRBV27 and J usage is TRBJ2-1; 7 bases are shared with TRBD2. Germline V gene lookup returns CDR1 MNHEY and CDR2 SMNVEV (reference sequence). Losses at the gene ends were 6 bases for V and 9 bases for J; bases not matched to a gene: 11. The length of the CDR3 is 14 residues. The CDR3 region is CASSRMGGLGEQFF. CDR3 DNA: TGTGCCAGCAGCCGGATGGGAGGGCTTGGTGAGCAGTTCTTC.

The sample holds a few counts of this clone. The J gene is TRBJ2-7, the V gene TRBV2; 7 nucleotides line up with TRBD2. V gave up 6 bases and J gave up 6 bases; unmatched junction bases: 5. Germline values: CDR1 SNHLY, CDR2 FYNNEI. The CDR3 loop spans 12 amino acids. CDR3 nucleotide sequence: TGTGCCAGCAGATGGGAGGGGCTCGAGCAGTACTTC. It specifies CASRWEGLEQYF.

This clone has more than one count but fewer than ten. The rearrangement uses TRBV9 and TRBJ2-7, with TRBD1 matching over 9 bases. The CDR3 runs 14 residues. V gave up 4 bases and J gave up 4 bases; unmatched junction bases: 6. Germline values: CDR1 SGDLS, CDR2 YYNGEE. CDR3 loop: CASSPQGQGYEQYF. The CDR3 nucleotides read TGTGCCAGCAGCCCTCAGGGACAGGGTTACGAGCAGTACTTC. Complete variable domain (other parts from reference TRBV9 and TRBJ2-7): DSGVTQTPKHLITATGQRVTLRCSPRSGDLSVYWYQQSLDQGLQFLIQYYNGEERAKGNILERFSAQQFPDLHSELNLSSLELGDSALYFCASSPQGQGYEQYFGPGTRLTVT.

This clone was found a few times. The chain is built from TRBV5-1 and TRBJ2-5, with 8 bases that match TRBD1. V shed 3 bases, J shed 3 bases, and the junction held 7 bases outside the gene matches. This CDR3 has 15 amino acids. Germline loops: CDR1 SGHRS, CDR2 YFSETQ. In nucleotides, the CDR3 is TGCGCCAGCAGCTCGCGGACAGGGTTCGAAGAGACCCAGTACTTC. This codes for CASSSRTGFEETQYF.

This clone was detected a few times. The V call is TRBV4-1, the J call TRBJ2-3; 10 positions agree with TRBD1. The ends lost 1 base at V and 5 bases at J; junction bases unmatched: 9. Germline assignment: CDR1 MGHRA and CDR2 YSYEKL. This CDR3 has 17 amino acids. CDR3 in amino acids: CASSQVSRQGAGDTQYF. The DNA for the CDR3 is TGCGCCAGCAGCCAAGTCTCTCGACAGGGGGCCGGAGATACGCAGTATTTT.

This clone was counted between two and nine times. Other DNA sequences in the same sample also yield this CDR3. The genes are TRBV7-2 and TRBJ2-5; tentative D call: TRBD2 (5 bases). CDR1 and CDR2 (germline): SGHTA, FQGNSA. The CDR3 length is 13 residues. The germline V and J ends were trimmed by 1 base and 2 bases, with 5 bases remaining between them. The DNA of the CDR3 is TGTGCCAGCAGCTTAGGCGGGCAAGAGACCCAGTACTTC. It encodes CASSLGGQETQYF.

A few counts support this clone. The CDR3 DNA follows: TGTGCCAGCAGCCCTACCGGGACTAGCGTCTACGAGCAGTACTTC. This gives the protein CASSPTGTSVYEQYF. The chain employs TRBV7-2 and TRBJ2-7; 10 bases map to TRBD2. The CDR3 covers 15 residues. In germline, CDR1 is SGHTA, CDR2 FQGNSA. The trim removed 5 bases at V and 3 bases at J, leaving 7 bases unmatched.

This clone was counted a few times. This chain connects TRBV25-1 to TRBJ2-7, with 7 bases fitting TRBD1. The CDR3 consists of 15 residues. The trim removed 4 bases at V and 2 bases at J, leaving 8 bases unmatched. Per germline, CDR1 MGHDK and CDR2 SYGVNS. The CDR3 coding sequence is TGTGCCAGCAGTGCAGGGGGACGGTCCCCCTACGAGCAGTACTTC. Protein: CASSAGGRSPYEQYF.

This clone was picked up a small number of times. The chain combines TRBV27 with TRBJ2-1; 8 positions match TRBD2. CDR1 and CDR2 from the germline V gene are MNHEY and SMNVEV (reference sequence). After removal of 3 bases from V and 8 bases from J, the junction contained 3 bases not matched to a gene. This CDR3 is built from 13 residues. CDR3 sequence reads: CASSFREGDEQFF. In DNA, the CDR3 is TGTGCCAGCAGTTTTCGGGAGGGGGATGAGCAGTTCTTC.

The sample holds a few counts of this clone. This chain connects TRBV7-2 to TRBJ1-1; possible D gene TRBD1, 5 bases. In germline, CDR1 is SGHTA, CDR2 FQGNSA. This CDR3 has 13 residues. V lost 5 bases, J lost 3 bases, and 10 bases lay in between. The CDR3 is CASSPSGDTEAFF. In DNA form, the CDR3 reads TGTGCCAGCAGCCCCTCGGGGGACACTGAAGCTTTCTTT.

The V call is TRBV5-1, the J call TRBJ2-2, with D perhaps matching TRBD2 (5 bases). Germline V gene lookup returns CDR1 SGHRS and CDR2 YFSETQ. V lost 2 bases to trimming and J lost 5 bases, with 13 bases between them. This CDR3 is 15 amino acids long. CDR3 sequence: CASSFILVGTGELFF. CDR3 sequence (DNA): TGCGCCAGCAGCTTTATACTAGTGGGGACCGGGGAGCTGTTTTTT.

This clone has just a few counts. The rearrangement joins TRBV19 to TRBJ2-3, with 11 bases that match TRBD2. Germline values: CDR1 LNHDA, CDR2 SQIVND (reference sequence). The CDR3 contains 18 residues. Losses at the gene ends were 3 bases for V and 4 bases for J; bases not matched to a gene: 12. CDR3 in amino acids: CASSISRLLAGDADTQYF. CDR3 nucleotides: TGTGCCAGTAGTATTTCCCGACTACTAGCGGGAGACGCAGATACGCAGTATTTT.

The J gene is TRBJ2-3, the V gene TRBV6-1, with a weak D call TRBD1 (5 bases). The CDR3 sequence is 13 residues long. With 5 bases removed from V and 4 bases from J, the gap between germline ends came to 10 bases. The germline CDR1 and CDR2 sequences are MNHNS and SASEGT. The CDR3 sequence is CASSQGSPDTQYF. In DNA, the CDR3 is TGTGCCAGCAGTCAGGGTAGCCCAGATACGCAGTATTTT.

The chain employs TRBV29-1 and TRBJ1-1, with no clear D. V was shortened by 5 bases and J by 4 bases, with 14 bases between the two germline ends. CDR1 and CDR2 from the germline V gene are SQVTM and ANQGSEA. The CDR3 runs 13 residues. In DNA, the CDR3 is TGCAGCGTTTTTAGTATTGGGAGCACTGAAGCTTTCTTT. Encoded protein: CSVFSIGSTEAFF.

The chain links TRBV30 to TRBJ2-3, with TRBD2 as a possible D gene (6 bases). Trimming took off 3 bases at V and 12 bases at J, with 13 bases between the two ends. Germline assignment: CDR1 GTSNPN and CDR2 SVGIG (reference sequence). CDR3 length equals 11 residues. CDR3 sequence (DNA): TGTGCCTGGAGCGGAGGGTCCGATCAGTATTTT. Amino acid sequence: CAWSGGSDQYF. Supplemented by reference TRBV30 and TRBJ2-3, the full variable domain reads SQTIHQWPATLVQPVGSPLSLECTVEGTSNPNLYWYRQAAGRGLQLLFYSVGIGQISSEVPQNLSASRPQDRQFILSSKKLLLSDSGFYLCAWSGGSDQYFGPGTRLTVL.